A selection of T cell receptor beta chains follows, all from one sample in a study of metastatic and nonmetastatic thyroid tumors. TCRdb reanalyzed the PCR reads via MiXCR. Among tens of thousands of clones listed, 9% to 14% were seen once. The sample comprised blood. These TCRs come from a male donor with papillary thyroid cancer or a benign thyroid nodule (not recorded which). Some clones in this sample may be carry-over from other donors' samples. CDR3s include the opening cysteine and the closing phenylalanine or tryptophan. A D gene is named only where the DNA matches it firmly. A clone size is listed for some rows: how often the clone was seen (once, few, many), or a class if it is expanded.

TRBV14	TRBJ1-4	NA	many	CASSQDRGKDEKLFF	TGTGCCAGCAGCCAAGACCGGGGGAAAGATGAAAAACTGTTTTTT
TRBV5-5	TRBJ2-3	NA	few	CASTMEFRAYLLGTDTQYF	TGTGCCAGCACCATGGAGTTTAGGGCTTACTTACTGGGCACAGATACGCAGTATTTT
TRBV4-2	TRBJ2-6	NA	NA	CASSQGGASGANVLTF	TGTGCCAGCAGCCAAGGTGGGGCCTCTGGGGCCAACGTCCTGACTTTC
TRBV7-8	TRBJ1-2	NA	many	CASSLDQGYGYTF	TGTGCCAGCAGCTTAGACCAGGGTTATGGCTACACCTTC
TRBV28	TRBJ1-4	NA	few	CASSRYTGNYEKLFF	TGTGCCAGCAGCCGATACACAGGGAACTACGAAAAACTGTTTTTT
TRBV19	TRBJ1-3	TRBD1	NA	CASISGTDSVGSGNTIYF	TGTGCCAGTATTTCAGGGACAGACTCTGTGGGGTCTGGAAACACCATATATTTT
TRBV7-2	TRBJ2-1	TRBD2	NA	CASSLPGLAGGHNEQFF	TGTGCCAGCAGCTTACCGGGTCTAGCGGGAGGCCACAATGAGCAGTTCTTC
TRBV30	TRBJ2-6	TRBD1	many	CAWGQGGANVLTF	TGTGCCTGGGGACAGGGTGGGGCCAACGTCCTGACTTTC
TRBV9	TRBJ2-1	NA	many	CASSPMGAGVSNEQFF	TGTGCCAGCAGCCCCATGGGGGCGGGAGTAAGCAATGAGCAGTTCTTC
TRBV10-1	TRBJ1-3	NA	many	CASTKGPGNTIYF	TGCGCCAGTACAAAGGGGCCTGGAAACACCATATATTTT
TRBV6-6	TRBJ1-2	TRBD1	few	CARSYGTDYGYTF	TGTGCAAGAAGTTACGGGACAGACTATGGCTACACCTTC
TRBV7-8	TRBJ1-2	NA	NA	CASRRGFNYGYTF	TGTGCCAGCAGGCGCGGGTTTAACTATGGCTACACCTTC
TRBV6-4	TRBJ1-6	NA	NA	CAGRSGPEGSPLHF	TGTGCCGGCAGATCCGGGCCCGAGGGCTCACCCCTCCACTTT
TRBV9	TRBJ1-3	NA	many	CASSPRTAVGNTIYF	TGTGCCAGCAGCCCACGGACAGCGGTTGGAAACACCATATATTTT
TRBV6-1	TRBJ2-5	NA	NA	CAIGQGPQETQYF	TGTGCCATCGGGCAGGGTCCCCAAGAGACCCAGTACTTC
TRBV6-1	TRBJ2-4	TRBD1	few	CATGTGTRTGDIAKNIKYF	TGTGCCACCGGGACAGGGACGAGGACGGGAGACATAGCCAAAAACATTAAGTACTTC
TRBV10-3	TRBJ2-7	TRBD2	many	CAISISGETYEQYF	TGTGCCATCAGCATTAGCGGGGAGACCTACGAGCAGTACTTC
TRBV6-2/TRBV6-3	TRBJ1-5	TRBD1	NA	CASSDRGHLSNQPQHF	TGTGCCAGCAGTGACAGGGGACACCTTAGCAATCAGCCCCAGCATTTT
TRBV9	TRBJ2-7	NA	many	CASSVDVFSYEQYF	TGTGCCAGCAGCGTAGATGTCTTCTCCTACGAGCAGTACTTC
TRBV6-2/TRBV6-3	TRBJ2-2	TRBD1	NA	CASSLEPQGASGELFF	TGTGCCAGCAGCTTAGAGCCCCAGGGGGCCTCCGGGGAGCTGTTTTTT
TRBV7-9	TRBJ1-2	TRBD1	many	CASSLVTGNGYTF	TGTGCCAGCAGCTTAGTGACAGGGAACGGCTACACCTTC
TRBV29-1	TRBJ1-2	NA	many	CSVAGDDGYTF	TGCAGCGTTGCGGGGGATGATGGCTACACCTTC
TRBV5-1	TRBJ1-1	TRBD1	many	CASSDQGATEAFF	TGCGCCAGCAGCGACCAGGGGGCGACTGAAGCTTTCTTT
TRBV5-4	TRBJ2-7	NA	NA	CASSPPQCGKSEQYF	TGTGCCAGCAGCCCTCCGCAGTGTGGAAAGTCCGAGCAGTACTTC
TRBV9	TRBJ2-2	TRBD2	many	CASSLRGTSRNTGELFF	TGTGCCAGCAGCCTCCGGGGGACTAGCAGAAACACCGGGGAGCTGTTTTTT
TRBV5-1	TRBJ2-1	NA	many	CASSLAGTEGGEQFF	TGCGCCAGCAGCTTGGCCGGGACAGAGGGAGGTGAGCAGTTCTTC
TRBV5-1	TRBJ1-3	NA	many	CASSLGSSGNTIYF	TGCGCCAGCAGCCTCGGATCCTCTGGAAACACCATATATTTT
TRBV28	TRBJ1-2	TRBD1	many	CASSLPSGGGGYTF	TGTGCCAGCAGTTTACCTTCAGGAGGGGGCGGCTACACCTTC
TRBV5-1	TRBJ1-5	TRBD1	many	CASSPTGYDNQPQHF	TGCGCCAGCAGCCCGACAGGGTATGACAATCAGCCCCAGCATTTT
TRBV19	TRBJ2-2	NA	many	CASSVSGLKVGELFF	TGTGCCAGTAGTGTTAGCGGTCTCAAAGTAGGGGAGCTGTTTTTT
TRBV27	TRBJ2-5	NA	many	CASSFRDNQETQYF	TGTGCCAGCAGTTTCAGAGACAACCAAGAGACCCAGTACTTC
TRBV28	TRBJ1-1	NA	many	CASSLSPSEAFF	TGTGCCAGCAGTTTATCCCCGAGTGAAGCTTTCTTT
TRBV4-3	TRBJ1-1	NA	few	CASSLEEGRNTEAFF	TGCGCCAGCAGCCTTGAGGAGGGGCGAAACACTGAAGCTTTCTTT
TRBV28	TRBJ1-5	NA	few	CASIPGGSNQPQHF	TGTGCCAGCATCCCTGGGGGCAGCAATCAGCCCCAGCATTTT
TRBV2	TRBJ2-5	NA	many	CASSTRETDDQETQYF	TGTGCCAGCAGTACCCGAGAGACGGACGACCAAGAGACCCAGTACTTC